The clone carrying this T cell receptor (beta chain) was seen at least ten times. Its antigen is undetermined. Using its own MiXCR run on the reads, TCRdb lists one record per CDR3 protein. This sample yields about 130,000 distinct CDR3 sequences, of which more than 25% are seen a single time; under 65% belongs to the top ten. Germline CDR1 is SEHNR and CDR2 is FQNEAQ (reference sequence). The V and J ends lost 5 bases and 3 bases respectively, with 34 bases between them. The CDR3 has 21 amino acids. The data were taken from a study of T cell repertoires in cytomegalovirus infection. The study, taken as a whole, reports: HLA-C-restricted CMV-specific TCR beta clonotypes were dominant in the ex vivo response.

The genes are TRBV7-9 and TRBJ1-2; possibly TRBD1 for D (5 bases). The origin of this receptor is a human donor in good health (CMV status not recorded). Some clones in this sample may be carry-over from other donors' samples. The material was CD8+ T cells from cultured PBMCs, obtained from culture after CMV antigen stimulation. CDR3 amino acids: CASSPLIGIGPPRPRDYGYTF. The CDR3 coding sequence is TGTGCCAGCAGCCCCCTTATCGGGATCGGACCGCCCAGACCCAGGGACTATGGCTACACCTTC.